The sequence of this T cell receptor (beta chain) was determined in a study of blood T cell repertoires in COVID-19. V lost 5 bases and J 2 bases, leaving 7 bases between the germline ends. The CDR3 loop spans 13 amino acids. Germline values: CDR1 LNHDA, CDR2 SQIVND (reference sequence). Only in-frame clones appear in the TCRdb table, and some are missing; sequencing was by immunoSEQ multiplex PCR. The repertoire holds more than 200,000 clones, roughly 84% seen once, with about 4.5% in the top ten. The sequenced material came from peripheral blood. The genes are TRBV19 and TRBJ1-3; D is unclear. The sequence came from a man aged 45 to 65 with active or convalescent COVID-19. This chain's CDR3 is CASSSQAGNTIYF. DNA of the CDR3: TGTGCCAGTAGTTCTCAGGCTGGAAACACCATATATTTT.